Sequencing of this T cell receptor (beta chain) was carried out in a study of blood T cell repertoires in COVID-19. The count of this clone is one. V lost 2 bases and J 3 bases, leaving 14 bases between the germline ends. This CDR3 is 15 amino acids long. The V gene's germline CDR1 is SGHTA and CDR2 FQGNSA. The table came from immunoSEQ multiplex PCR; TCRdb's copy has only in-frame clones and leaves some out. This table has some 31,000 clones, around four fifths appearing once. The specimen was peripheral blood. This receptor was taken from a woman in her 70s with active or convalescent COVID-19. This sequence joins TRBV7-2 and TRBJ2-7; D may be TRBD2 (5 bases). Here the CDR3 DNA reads TGTGCCAGCAGCTTAATCTCGGACTTAGTCTACGAGCAGTACTTC. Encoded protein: CASSLISDLVYEQYF.